What follows are 18 T cell receptor beta chains derived from one specimen sequenced in a study of Ad26.COV2.S vaccination and SARS-CoV-2 variants. The repertoire was sequenced with immunoSEQ multiplex PCR; TCRdb's copy has only in-frame clones and lacks some. The sample contains 400,000 to 450,000 clones, about nine tenths of which appear only once. Regarding treatment: 15 to 20 received Ad26.COV2.S at low or high dose, single or two shots; 5 received placebo; per-sample allocation not given. Each sample was drawn 63 days after the first injection (of vaccine or placebo). The starting material was peripheral blood, obtained in a trial of Ad26.COV2.S vaccine versus placebo. These receptor sequences come from a person between 18 and 59 years old who received the Ad26.COV2.S COVID-19 vaccine or a placebo.

The rearrangement links TRBV7-3 to TRBJ1-6, with TRBD1 matching 7 bases. The CDR3 loop spans 18 amino acids. Trimming took 5 bases from V and 4 from J; bases not matched to a gene: 14. Germline V gene sequence: CDR1 SGHTA, CDR2 FQGTGA. CDR3 in amino acids: CASSPITGTVGYNSPLHF. In DNA form, the CDR3 reads TGTGCCAGCAGCCCCATAACCGGGACAGTTGGGTATAATTCACCCCTCCACTTT.

The chain combines TRBV18 with TRBJ2-1, with 13 bases that match TRBD2. The germline CDR1 and CDR2 sequences are KGHSH and LQKENI. The CDR3 length is 18 residues. With 0 bases clipped from V and 0 bases from J, the junction kept 2 bases outside the gene matches. Here the CDR3 DNA reads TGTGCCAGCTCACCACCATGGACTAGCGGGAGCTCCTACAATGAGCAGTTCTTC. Translation: CASSPPWTSGSSYNEQFF.

This chain uses TRBV5-8 with TRBJ2-5, with D hard to call. CDR1 and CDR2 from the germline V gene are SGHTS and YDEGEE. Between the trimmed V and J ends, which lost 4 bases and 1 base, there was a span of 11 bases. The CDR3 loop spans 14 amino acids. The CDR3 reads CASSPRVIQETQYF. CDR3 nucleotides: TGTGCCAGCAGCCCACGGGTGATCCAAGAGACCCAGTACTTC.

V is TRBV6-2 or TRBV6-3 and J is TRBJ2-5; the D gene could be TRBD1 or TRBD2 (5 bases each). The CDR3 has 15 residues. The germline CDR1 and CDR2 sequences are MNHEY and SVGEGT. The V end lost 0 bases, the J end lost 5 bases, and 13 bases lay between the germline ends. CDR3 coding DNA: TGTGCCAGCAGTTACTCGATTGAGGGGCGGGAGACCCAGTACTTC. This encodes CASSYSIEGRETQYF.

The CDR3, as DNA: TGTGCCATCAGTGAGTCGGGACAGGATTATGGCTACACCTTC. Encoded protein: CAISESGQDYGYTF. This chain uses TRBV10-3 with TRBJ1-2, with 8 bases matching TRBD1. Germline V CDR1 and CDR2: ENHRY, SYGVKD. Trimming at V came to 0 bases and at J to 5 bases, leaving 2 bases not matched to a gene. The CDR3 contains 14 residues.

The V gene is TRBV19, the J gene TRBJ1-5; possibly TRBD1 for D (5 bases). V lost 3 bases and J 2 bases, leaving 20 bases between the germline ends. The CDR3 is 18 residues long. Per the germline V gene, CDR1 is LNHDA and CDR2 is SQIVND (reference sequence). Written as DNA, the CDR3 is TGTGCCAGTAGTATCGGCAGGGTCCCGCTGGCTCGCAATCAGCCCCAGCATTTT. Its translation: CASSIGRVPLARNQPQHF.

This clone was observed once. V usage is TRBV24-1 and J usage is TRBJ2-1; D is tentatively TRBD1 or TRBD2 (5 bases each). V was trimmed by 4 bases and J by 5 bases, leaving 17 bases between them. This CDR3 region has 16 residues. Germline values: CDR1 KGHDR, CDR2 SFDVKD. Here the CDR3 reads CATSDPAGTPNNEQFF. CDR3 DNA: TGTGCCACCAGTGACCCCGCCGGGACGCCCAACAATGAGCAGTTCTTC.

The rearrangement links TRBV7-2 to TRBJ2-5; TRBD2 might be the D (7 bases). The germline V gene has CDR1 SGHTA and CDR2 FQGNSA. The CDR3 runs to 18 residues. Trimming removed 2 bases at V and 2 bases at J, with 21 bases between. The CDR3 sequence is CASSLKQGGGRFQETQYF. CDR3 nucleotides: TGTGCCAGCAGCTTAAAGCAAGGGGGGGGCAGGTTTCAAGAGACCCAGTACTTC. The variable domain in full, with the rest retrieved from reference TRBV7-2 and TRBJ2-5, is GAGVSQSPSNKVTEKGKDVELRCDPISGHTALYWYRQSLGQGLEFLIYFQGNSAPDKSGLPSDRFSAERTGGSVSTLTIQRTQQEDSAVYLCASSLKQGGGRFQETQYFGPGTRLLVL.

This clone was picked up a small number of times. The rearrangement joins TRBV19 to TRBJ1-3, with 8 bases matching TRBD1. This CDR3 region has 14 residues. After removal of 6 bases from V and 2 bases from J, the junction contained 3 bases not matched to a gene. Germline lookup yields CDR1 LNHDA and CDR2 SQIVND (reference sequence). Here the CDR3 DNA reads TGTGCCAGTAGACCGACAGGGGCTGGAAACACCATATATTTT. It is translated as CASRPTGAGNTIYF.

This chain connects TRBV28 to TRBJ1-4; possibly TRBD1 for D (6 bases). The V gene's germline CDR1 is MDHEN and CDR2 SYDVKM. The CDR3 has 16 residues. Trimming took off 5 bases at V and 8 bases at J, with 21 bases between the two ends. The CDR3 here is CASSPTPQGWVEKLFF. The CDR3 region has the DNA TGTGCCAGCAGTCCTACACCCCAGGGGTGGGTAGAAAAACTGTTTTTT. The whole variable domain, remainder taken from reference TRBV28 and TRBJ1-4, is DVKVTQSSRYLVKRTGEKVFLECVQDMDHENMFWYRQDPGLGLRLIYFSYDVKMKEKGDIPEGYSVSREKKERFSLILESASTNQTSMYLCASSPTPQGWVEKLFFGSGTQLSVL.

Turning to this clone: This same CDR3 is encoded by further DNA sequences in the sample. The chain links TRBV28 to TRBJ1-2; 8 bases are a match to TRBD1. CDR3 size: 13 residues. Unmatched junction bases numbered 1, after V lost 3 bases and J lost 4 bases. Germline loops: CDR1 MDHEN, CDR2 SYDVKM. For the CDR3, the DNA is TGTGCCAGCAGTTTTGGACAGGGCTATGGCTACACCTTC. As protein: CASSFGQGYGYTF.

This chain uses TRBV5-8 with TRBJ1-6, with D perhaps matching TRBD1 (6 bases). Germline assignment: CDR1 SGHTS and CDR2 YDEGEE. Trimming removed 4 bases from V and 3 bases from J, with 14 bases in between. This CDR3 comprises 16 residues. The CDR3 reads CASSPGEVIYNSPLHF. CDR3 DNA sequence: TGTGCCAGCAGCCCAGGGGAGGTTATCTATAATTCACCCCTCCACTTT.

The V call is TRBV6-5, the J call TRBJ1-1, with 9 bases that match TRBD1. V lost 5 bases, J lost 6 bases, and 10 bases stayed unmatched. The V gene's germline CDR1 is MNHEY and CDR2 SVGAGI. This CDR3 has 15 residues. The CDR3 coding sequence is TGTGCCAGCAGTACAAAGACAGGGGGTTACGCTGAAGCTTTCTTT. It yields the protein CASSTKTGGYAEAFF.

The CDR3 DNA follows: TGTGCCAGCAGCCACCGGGATTTGACGGACATTCAGTACTTC. Translating gives CASSHRDLTDIQYF. The chain is built from TRBV5-6 and TRBJ2-4; weak D call: TRBD2 (5 bases). The CDR3 is made up of 14 amino acids. The V gene's germline CDR1 is SGHDT and CDR2 YYEEEE. Trimming took 4 bases from V and 8 from J, leaving 16 bases between them.

CDR3 nucleotides: TGTGCCAGCAGCGTAGGTAGCGGGCATGGCACAGATACGCAGTATTTT. It codes for CASSVGSGHGTDTQYF. V usage is TRBV9 and J usage is TRBJ2-3; 7 nucleotides agree with TRBD2. CDR3 length equals 16 residues. J gave up 1 base and V 0 bases, and 5 bases lay outside the gene matches. CDR1 and CDR2 from the germline V gene are SGDLS and YYNGEE.

J is TRBJ2-2 and V is TRBV9; D may be TRBD2 (5 bases). Germline V gives CDR1 SGDLS, CDR2 YYNGEE. V was trimmed by 2 bases and J by 9 bases, leaving 14 bases between them. CDR3 length: 14 residues. The CDR3 coding sequence is TGTGCCAGCAGCGTTTCTGAGGGTTCCCGGGAGCTGTTTTTT. It yields the protein CASSVSEGSRELFF.

The gene calls are TRBV7-8 and TRBJ2-1; 10 nucleotides agree with TRBD2. The CDR3 runs to 17 residues. V lost 5 bases, J lost 9 bases, and 16 bases stayed unmatched. CDR1 is SGHVS and CDR2 is FQNEAQ in the germline V gene. DNA of the CDR3: TGTGCCAGCAGCCCTTCCGGGGGCGTCCTAGCGGGAGTTGAGCAGTTCTTC. Translating it yields CASSPSGGVLAGVEQFF.

This clone was seen only once. The chain couples TRBV7-9 to TRBJ2-1, with TRBD2 matching over 8 bases. In germline, CDR1 is SEHNR, CDR2 FQNEAQ (reference sequence). The CDR3 loop spans 17 amino acids. Trimming removed 3 bases from V and 7 bases from J; junction bases left unmatched: 14. CDR3 loop: CASSFVGSGLARNEQFF. CDR3 coding DNA: TGTGCCAGCAGCTTCGTAGGGTCAGGACTAGCTCGTAATGAGCAGTTCTTC. Based on the CDR3 plus reference TRBV7-9 and TRBJ2-1, the full variable domain is DTGVSQNPRHKITKRGQNVTFRCDPISEHNRLYWYRQTLGQGPEFLTYFQNEAQLEKSRLLSDRFSAERPKGSFSTLEIQRTEQGDSAMYLCASSFVGSGLARNEQFFGPGTRLTVL.